The 14 T cell receptor beta chains presented below share a single source sample, sequenced in a study of radiotherapy plus CTLA-4 blockade in lung cancer. Some clones are missing from TCRdb's copy, which holds only in-frame ones; the method was immunoSEQ multiplex PCR. Of 65,000 to 95,000 clones detected, around nine tenths appear once; the ten largest clones hold 35% to 45%. The input for sequencing was peripheral blood, taken from a patient treated with radiotherapy plus ipilimumab. Every receptor here comes from a human donor with non-small cell lung cancer that progressed on radiotherapy plus ipilimumab.

This chain links TRBV4-1 with TRBJ1-2; 8 positions match TRBD1. The CDR3 length is 14 residues. Germline lookup yields CDR1 MGHRA and CDR2 YSYEKL. V lost 3 bases, J lost 7 bases, and 7 bases stayed unmatched. Here the CDR3 reads CASSQVRTGTGYTF. The CDR3 region has the DNA TGCGCCAGCAGCCAGGTCAGGACAGGGACTGGCTACACCTTC.

The rearrangement uses TRBV5-8 and TRBJ1-3; D call uncertain. The ends were cut back, 4 bases at V and 0 bases at J, with 8 bases in the middle. Per germline, CDR1 SGHTS and CDR2 YDEGEE. CDR3 length: 14 residues. In DNA, the CDR3 is TGTGCCAGCAGCAAACAAAGCTCTGGAAACACCATATATTTT. It is translated as CASSKQSSGNTIYF.

This sequence joins TRBV27 and TRBJ2-6; D unclear. Germline CDR1 MNHEY, CDR2 SMNVEV (reference sequence). Trimming stripped 2 bases from V and 0 bases from J, with 11 bases between. The length of the CDR3 is 17 residues. CDR3 amino acids: CASSLRQTNSGANVLTF. In DNA, the CDR3 is TGTGCCAGCAGTTTAAGGCAAACGAACTCTGGGGCCAACGTCCTGACTTTC.

In the case of this clone: One end of the junction varies from germline; a read error may be responsible. This chain links TRBV7-7 with TRBJ2-5; TRBD2 matches 12 bases. This CDR3 spans 14 amino acids. The germline V gene has CDR1 SSHAT and CDR2 FNYEAQ (reference sequence). The CDR3 coding sequence is TGTGCTAGCAGCCGGACTAGCGGGATAGAGACCCAGTACTTC. Its translation: CASSRTSGIETQYF.

V gene TRBV28 combines with J gene TRBJ2-7; TRBD2 agrees at 12 bases. The CDR3 is 14 residues long. Germline values: CDR1 MDHEN, CDR2 SYDVKM. V lost 2 bases to trimming and J lost 9 bases; unmatched junction nucleotides: 5. The CDR3 protein is CASSLLAGGMRQYF. The CDR3 DNA sequence: TGTGCCAGCAGTTTACTAGCGGGGGGGATGCGGCAGTACTTC.

The chain recombines TRBV4-1 with TRBJ2-1; the D gene could be TRBD1 or TRBD2 (5 bases each). CDR3 size: 18 residues. Trimming took 0 bases from V and 8 from J, leaving 23 bases between them. Germline values: CDR1 MGHRA, CDR2 YSYEKL. CDR3 sequence (DNA): TGCGCCAGCAGCCAAGAACTGGGGGACGCTAGGATCCTCGATGAGCAGTTCTTC. Translating it yields CASSQELGDARILDEQFF.

J is TRBJ1-4 and V is TRBV9, with D maybe TRBD1 (5 bases). The CDR3 length is 16 residues. V gave up 0 bases and J gave up 7 bases, with 16 bases separating them. Germline assignment: CDR1 SGDLS and CDR2 YYNGEE. CDR3 protein: CASSVAGGGQGEKLFF. The CDR3 bases are TGTGCCAGCAGCGTAGCTGGCGGGGGTCAAGGTGAAAAACTGTTTTTT.

V usage is TRBV7-9 and J usage is TRBJ1-4; 8 bases match TRBD1. The germline V gene encodes CDR1 SEHNR and CDR2 FQNEAQ (reference sequence). Trimming took 11 bases from V and 7 from J; bases not matched to a gene: 9. This CDR3 region has 13 residues. CDR3 nucleotide sequence: TGTGCCCGCGGACAGGGCGAGAGTGAAAAACTGTTTTTT. Translation gives CARGQGESEKLFF.

The chain employs TRBV19 and TRBJ2-1; 7 bases fit TRBD2. Germline assignment: CDR1 LNHDA and CDR2 SQIVND (reference sequence). The V and J ends lost 3 bases and 5 bases, in that order; junction bases with no gene match: 10. The CDR3 totals 16 residues. In DNA, the CDR3 is TGTGCCAGTAGTATTAGCGGTCCTAGCGGAAACAATGAGCAGTTCTTC. Translating gives CASSISGPSGNNEQFF.

This clone showed up just a few times. V gene TRBV27 combines with J gene TRBJ1-2, with D unclear. V dropped 2 bases and J dropped 3 bases, with 7 bases sitting between them. Germline CDR1 reads MNHEY; CDR2 reads SMNVEV (reference sequence). This CDR3 has 13 residues. The CDR3: CASSLDGHYGYTF. CDR3 DNA sequence: TGTGCCAGCAGTTTAGATGGGCACTATGGCTACACCTTC.

The V call is TRBV2, the J call TRBJ2-2; possibly TRBD1 for D (5 bases). The CDR3 extends over 14 amino acids. V lost 6 bases, J lost 5 bases, and 13 bases lay in between. CDR1 is SNHLY, CDR2 FYNNEI, per germline. The CDR3 sequence: CASRWTSPTGELFF. The CDR3 DNA is TGTGCCAGCAGGTGGACAAGTCCTACCGGGGAGCTGTTTTTT.

V gene TRBV7-9 combines with J gene TRBJ1-4; 12 bases are shared with TRBD1. The CDR3 loop spans 18 amino acids. The J segment lost 8 bases and the V segment lost 4 bases, leaving 14 bases of the junction unmatched. The germline CDR1 and CDR2 sequences are SEHNR and FQNEAQ (reference sequence). CDR3 in DNA: TGTGCCAGCAGCTCCGGCGGAGGGGGACAGGGGGCGTACGAAAAACTGTTTTTT. It encodes CASSSGGGGQGAYEKLFF.

The chain combines TRBV2 with TRBJ1-1; D remains ambiguous. The CDR3 spans 12 residues. V lost 7 bases and J lost 4, with 10 bases in between. In germline, CDR1 is SNHLY, CDR2 FYNNEI. The CDR3 loop reads CASNYHGTEAFF. DNA of the CDR3: TGTGCCAGCAATTACCACGGCACTGAAGCTTTCTTT.

The rearrangement joins TRBV9 to TRBJ2-3; D uncertain. V lost 1 base to trimming and J lost 4 bases, with 7 bases between them. This CDR3 contains 13 residues. The germline V gene has CDR1 SGDLS and CDR2 YYNGEE. Here the CDR3 DNA reads TGTGCCAGCAGCGTATGGGCTTCAGATACGCAGTATTTT. It translates to CASSVWASDTQYF.